The next 28 T cell receptor beta chains were all read from a single sample in a study of naive and memory T cell subsets. Two oligonucleotides, mixed equimolar, formed the beta constant-region primer covering TRBC1 and TRBC2. Four rounds of PCR amplified the ligated cDNA using nested alpha and beta constant-region primers plus SP2. TCRdb reprocessed the UMI-ligation and nested PCR reads via MiXCR and lists one record per CDR3 protein. Among 95,000 to 150,000 distinct CDR3 sequences listed, 36% were seen once. The sample comprised central memory CD4+ T cells from blood. The receptors derive from a human donor in good health.

This clonotype was seen at least ten times. This chain links TRBV11-3 with TRBJ2-3; a possible D gene is TRBD1 (6 bases). The CDR3 has 18 amino acids. V lost 4 bases and J 1 base, leaving 21 bases between the germline ends. Germline CDR1 and CDR2: SGHNT and YENEEA. Here the CDR3 reads CASSSGKQGRFRTDTQYF. CDR3 DNA: TGTGCCAGCAGCTCGGGAAAACAGGGCCGTTTTCGCACAGATACGCAGTATTTT.

The chain combines TRBV11-2 with TRBJ2-1; TRBD2 agrees at 8 bases. CDR3 length equals 16 residues. Germline V gives CDR1 SGHAT, CDR2 FQNNGV. The V and J ends lost 3 bases and 0 bases, in that order; junction bases with no gene match: 4. This chain's CDR3 is CASSFQAGGSYNEQFF. The CDR3 coding sequence is TGTGCCAGCAGCTTTCAGGCGGGAGGCTCCTACAATGAGCAGTTCTTC.

This clonotype has a count of ten or more. The chain links TRBV7-2 to TRBJ2-3, with 11 bases identical to TRBD2. J gave up 3 bases and V 6 bases, and 8 bases lay outside the gene matches. Germline CDR1 and CDR2: SGHTA and FQGNSA. The CDR3 is made up of 16 amino acids. CDR3 in DNA: TGTGCCAGCAGGGTAGCGGGAGGGCCGAGTACAGATACGCAGTATTTT. Protein: CASRVAGGPSTDTQYF.

The chain joins TRBV27 to TRBJ2-1; TRBD2 aligns across 14 bases. V was pared by 6 bases and J by 6 bases, with 4 bases of the junction left unmatched. Germline CDR1 and CDR2: MNHEY and SMNVEV (reference sequence). The CDR3 has 15 residues. The CDR3 spells CASRPGTSGSNEQFF. The CDR3 nucleotides read TGTGCCAGCAGACCCGGGACTAGCGGGAGCAATGAGCAGTTCTTC.

V gene TRBV2 combines with J gene TRBJ2-7, with D perhaps matching TRBD1 (5 bases). This CDR3 spans 14 amino acids. V lost 4 bases and J 2 bases, leaving 12 bases between the germline ends. CDR1 is SNHLY and CDR2 is FYNNEI in the germline V gene. The CDR3: CASSVKGQTYEQYF. The CDR3 nucleotides are TGTGCCAGCAGTGTTAAAGGACAAACCTACGAGCAGTACTTC.

The gene calls are TRBV30 and TRBJ1-2; D not resolved. The ends were cut back, 3 bases at V and 6 bases at J, with 17 bases in the middle. The germline V gene encodes CDR1 GTSNPN and CDR2 SVGIG (reference sequence). The CDR3 runs to 14 residues. Written as DNA, the CDR3 is TGTGCCTGGAGCAGTGACGGCAGGCGTGATGGCTACACCTTC. This codes for CAWSSDGRRDGYTF. Complete variable domain (other parts from reference TRBV30 and TRBJ1-2): SQTIHQWPATLVQPVGSPLSLECTVEGTSNPNLYWYRQAAGRGLQLLFYSVGIGQISSEVPQNLSASRPQDRQFILSSKKLLLSDSGFYLCAWSSDGRRDGYTFGSGTRLTVV.

This sequence joins TRBV28 and TRBJ2-7, with D tentatively TRBD2 (5 bases). Germline lookup yields CDR1 MDHEN and CDR2 SYDVKM. Trimming took off 6 bases at V and 3 bases at J, with 15 bases between the two ends. The CDR3 contains 14 residues. CDR3 region: CASSSSGLFYEQYF. CDR3 sequence (DNA): TGTGCCAGCAGCAGTTCGGGATTATTCTACGAGCAGTACTTC.

V usage is TRBV15 and J usage is TRBJ2-5; D remains unclear. Deletions cut 1 base from V and 3 bases from J, with 12 bases between. The CDR3 runs to 15 residues. Germline values: CDR1 LNHNV, CDR2 YYDKDF (reference sequence). The CDR3 sequence: CATSRGFRGEETQYF. CDR3 nucleotides: TGTGCCACCAGCAGAGGGTTTCGTGGGGAAGAGACCCAGTACTTC.

The chain recombines TRBV12-3 or TRBV12-4 with TRBJ2-4; possible D gene TRBD2, 5 bases. V dropped 7 bases and J dropped 0 bases, with 10 bases sitting between them. The CDR3 length is 14 residues. In DNA form, the CDR3 reads TGTGCCAGCACACTTACTAGAGCCAAAAACATTCAGTACTTC. Protein sequence: CASTLTRAKNIQYF.

The genes are TRBV30 and TRBJ2-3, with 7 bases that match TRBD2. This CDR3 is built from 15 residues. Germline V gene lookup returns CDR1 GTSNPN and CDR2 SVGIG (reference sequence). J gave up 1 base and V 0 bases, and 4 bases lay outside the gene matches. The CDR3 DNA is TGTGCCTGGAGTGTACGGGGGGTCGGCACAGATACGCAGTATTTT. Its protein is CAWSVRGVGTDTQYF.

V gene TRBV4-3 combines with J gene TRBJ1-4; D remains unclear. Deletions cut 1 base from V and 0 bases from J, with 12 bases between. The CDR3 runs 17 residues. Germline CDR1 and CDR2: LGHNA and YSLEER. The CDR3 nucleotides read TGCGCCAGCAGCCAAGGGGCAGGACTTGCAACTAATGAAAAACTGTTTTTT. As protein: CASSQGAGLATNEKLFF.

The chain employs TRBV29-1 and TRBJ2-1; TRBD1 matches 9 bases. The ends lost 3 bases at V and 4 bases at J; junction bases unmatched: 4. The CDR3 runs 14 residues. Germline V gives CDR1 SQVTM, CDR2 ANQGSEA. The CDR3 coding sequence is TGCAGCGTTGAGGACAGGGGAAGATACAATGAGCAGTTCTTC. This translates into CSVEDRGRYNEQFF.

V is TRBV28 and J is TRBJ2-7; 9 bases are a match to TRBD2. Trimming cost V 2 bases and J 4 bases; bases outside gene matches: 6. The CDR3 has 15 residues. Germline V gene sequence: CDR1 MDHEN, CDR2 SYDVKM. The CDR3 nucleotides are TGTGCCAGCAGTTTAGTGGCTAGCGGGAAGTACGAGCAGTACTTC. It translates to CASSLVASGKYEQYF.

This chain joins TRBV11-1 and TRBJ1-5, with 8 bases that match TRBD1. Unmatched junction bases numbered 7, after V lost 1 base and J lost 11 bases. CDR1 SGHAT and CDR2 FQDESV come from the germline V gene (reference sequence). This CDR3 comprises 14 residues. The DNA of the CDR3 is TGTGCCAGCAGCTTAGTTGGACAGGGCAGCACCCAGCATTTT. It encodes CASSLVGQGSTQHF.

This clonotype was seen only a few times. The rearrangement joins TRBV12-3 or TRBV12-4 to TRBJ1-5; no clear D. The CDR3 spans 13 residues. With 7 bases removed from V and 0 bases from J, the gap between germline ends came to 7 bases. The CDR3 loop is CASTLGSNQPQHF. The CDR3 nucleotides are TGTGCCAGCACCCTCGGTAGCAATCAGCCCCAGCATTTT.

V usage is TRBV29-1 and J usage is TRBJ2-7; 7 bases fit TRBD1. Germline CDR1 SQVTM, CDR2 ANQGSEA. The CDR3 runs to 12 residues. Trimming cost V 2 bases and J 3 bases; bases outside gene matches: 1. Here the CDR3 DNA reads TGCAGCGTTGAAACAGGGGTCTACGAGCAGTACTTC. Translating gives CSVETGVYEQYF.

The chain couples TRBV10-3 to TRBJ2-7; TRBD1 or TRBD2 may be the D gene (6 bases each). The V gene's germline CDR1 is ENHRY and CDR2 SYGVKD. CDR3 length: 17 residues. Trimming stripped 0 bases from V and 2 bases from J, with 17 bases between. The CDR3, as DNA: TGTGCCATCAGTGAGTCTGGGGCGGGACACAGGACCTACGAGCAGTACTTC. Residues: CAISESGAGHRTYEQYF.

The chain recombines TRBV7-3 with TRBJ2-1; TRBD2 agrees at 12 bases. Germline V gene sequence: CDR1 SGHTA, CDR2 FQGTGA. J gave up 7 bases and V 2 bases, and 3 bases lay outside the gene matches. CDR3 length equals 15 residues. The CDR3 DNA follows: TGTGCCAGCAGCTTATTCGGGACTAGCGGGAATGAGCAGTTCTTC. Translated, it gives CASSLFGTSGNEQFF.

The genes are TRBV2 and TRBJ2-3; D is possibly TRBD2 (6 bases). V lost 1 base and J lost 3, with 11 bases in between. The V gene's germline CDR1 is SNHLY and CDR2 FYNNEI. The CDR3 loop spans 15 amino acids. Here the CDR3 reads CASSEGLAWTDTQYF. The CDR3 region has the DNA TGTGCCAGCAGTGAAGGGCTAGCGTGGACAGATACGCAGTATTTT.

V gene TRBV4-1 combines with J gene TRBJ2-7; 8 bases align to TRBD1. CDR3 size: 15 residues. J lost 4 bases, V lost 1 base, and 6 bases had no gene match. Germline V gives CDR1 MGHRA, CDR2 YSYEKL. Here the CDR3 reads CASSQVWTGTYEQYF. The CDR3 nucleotides are TGCGCCAGCAGCCAAGTTTGGACAGGGACGTACGAGCAGTACTTC.

J is TRBJ2-5 and V is TRBV12-3 or TRBV12-4; 10 nucleotides agree with TRBD2. Trimming at V came to 6 bases and at J to 4 bases, leaving 5 bases not matched to a gene. The CDR3 contains 14 residues. The CDR3, as DNA: TGTGCCAGCAGCCGCAGCGGGGGGGGAGAGACCCAGTACTTC. Amino acids: CASSRSGGGETQYF.

This clonotype was recorded a few times. The chain employs TRBV7-3 and TRBJ2-3; 7 bases match TRBD2. Losses at the gene ends were 4 bases for V and 6 bases for J; bases not matched to a gene: 10. CDR1 is SGHTA, CDR2 FQGTGA, per germline. The CDR3 has 15 residues. CDR3 in amino acids: CASSSSGGSGDTQYF. The CDR3 DNA is TGTGCCAGCAGCTCTAGCGGCGGGAGTGGGGATACGCAGTATTTT. Combining the CDR3 with reference TRBV7-3 and TRBJ2-3 gives the whole variable domain GAGVSQTPSNKVTEKGKYVELRCDPISGHTALYWYRQSLGQGPEFLIYFQGTGAADDSGLPNDRFFAVRPEGSVSTLKIQRTERGDSAVYLCASSSSGGSGDTQYFGPGTRLTVL.

A few counts support this clonotype. The gene calls are TRBV6-5 and TRBJ2-4; D not resolved. The CDR3 is 15 amino acids. Germline CDR1 is MNHEY and CDR2 is SVGAGI. Trimming left V 0 bases short and J 0 bases short, with 6 bases between. The CDR3 here is CASSYSRTAKNIQYF. The CDR3 region has the DNA TGTGCCAGCAGTTACTCGAGGACAGCCAAAAACATTCAGTACTTC.

The V and J genes are TRBV9 and TRBJ2-5, with a weak D call TRBD1 (6 bases). Germline assignment: CDR1 SGDLS and CDR2 YYNGEE. V lost 2 bases and J lost 1, with 12 bases in between. The CDR3 is 15 residues long. DNA for the CDR3: TGTGCCAGCAGCGTGGGGGCAGGGCGCCAAGAGACCCAGTACTTC. Protein product: CASSVGAGRQETQYF.

This chain connects TRBV12-3 or TRBV12-4 to TRBJ1-5; a possible D gene is TRBD1 (6 bases). V was clipped by 5 bases and J by 6 bases, with 11 bases between them. This CDR3 comprises 13 residues. The CDR3 nucleotides are TGTGCCAGCAGTCAGGGGACTAGTCAGCCCCAGCATTTT. It yields the protein CASSQGTSQPQHF.

Ten or more counts support this clonotype. The V and J genes are TRBV20-1 and TRBJ2-5, with TRBD1 matching over 8 bases. J was trimmed by 6 bases and V by 6 bases; bases with no gene match: 9. The length of the CDR3 is 13 residues. Germline V gene data show CDR1 as DFQATT and CDR2 as SNEGSKA (reference sequence). This chain's CDR3 is CSAERQGMKTQYF. CDR3 DNA: TGCAGTGCGGAAAGACAGGGGATGAAGACCCAGTACTTC.

The chain links TRBV28 to TRBJ1-1, with 7 bases identical to TRBD1. The V and J ends lost 3 bases and 7 bases, in that order; junction bases with no gene match: 5. CDR1 is MDHEN and CDR2 is SYDVKM in the germline V gene. The CDR3 runs 13 residues. In DNA, the CDR3 is TGTGCCAGCAGTTTGGACAGGCTAGGTGAAGCTTTCTTT. Its protein is CASSLDRLGEAFF. The variable domain in full, completed from reference TRBV28 and TRBJ1-1, reads DVKVTQSSRYLVKRTGEKVFLECVQDMDHENMFWYRQDPGLGLRLIYFSYDVKMKEKGDIPEGYSVSREKKERFSLILESASTNQTSMYLCASSLDRLGEAFFGQGTRLTVV.

The chain couples TRBV18 to TRBJ2-4; 7 bases agree with TRBD2. The germline CDR1 and CDR2 sequences are KGHSH and LQKENI. Germline trimming cut 11 bases from V and 1 base from J; bases unmatched to any gene: 11. CDR3 length: 15 residues. As DNA, the CDR3 is TGTGCCTCCAGGGAGGGTGTAGGTGCCAAAAACATTCAGTACTTC. Encoded protein: CASREGVGAKNIQYF.